The 6 T cell receptor beta chains reported below all come from one sample, sequenced in a study of T-cell memory formation after mild COVID-19. Using its own MiXCR run on the 5' RACE reads, TCRdb lists one record per CDR3 protein. The sample includes fewer than 350,000 distinct CDR3 sequences, about 20% of them seen just once. Sequenced: PBMCs or a T cell subset sorted from them (not recorded which). Receptors originate from a man in his late teens or twenties who had mild COVID-19 (a few samples of this study predate the infection). Cell type and time point are not known.

The DNA for the CDR3 is TGTGCCAGCAGTGCACAGGGGGGCAACTATGGCTACACCTTC. Translating it yields CASSAQGGNYGYTF. V gene TRBV25-1 combines with J gene TRBJ1-2, with TRBD1 matching over 8 bases. With 4 bases clipped from V and 2 bases from J, the junction kept 3 bases outside the gene matches. CDR1 and CDR2 (germline): MGHDK, SYGVNS. The CDR3 has 14 residues.

A word on this clonotype: A junction end diverges from the germline sequence, so it may reflect a read error. The rearrangement joins TRBV6-1 to TRBJ1-2; D unclear. Germline V gene lookup returns CDR1 MNHNS and CDR2 SASEGT. CDR3 size: 14 residues. The CDR3 here is CASSGGPLFQLGSF. DNA of the CDR3: TGTGCCAGCAGTGGAGGGCCCTTGTTCCAGCTTGGATCCTTC.

This clonotype occurred a few times. The V gene is TRBV12-3 or TRBV12-4, the J gene TRBJ1-2, with D possibly being TRBD1 (5 bases). There are 13 residues in the CDR3. V was clipped by 1 base and J by 6 bases, with 9 bases between them. The CDR3: CASSLGRVNGYTF. The CDR3, as DNA: TGTGCCAGCAGTTTAGGCAGGGTGAATGGCTACACCTTC.

This clonotype was counted between two and nine times. The chain is built from TRBV20-1 and TRBJ2-4; 16 nucleotides match TRBD2. The CDR3 runs to 14 residues. Germline CDR1 is DFQATT and CDR2 is SNEGSKA (reference sequence). V dropped 5 bases and J dropped 11; count of bases not matched to a gene: 6. In DNA form, the CDR3 reads TGCAGTGCTGCCGGGACTAGCGGGGGGGCCCTTCAGTACTTC. This encodes CSAAGTSGGALQYF.

The chain uses TRBV4-2 and TRBJ2-3, with TRBD2 matching over 7 bases. The trim removed 3 bases at V and 0 bases at J, leaving 9 bases unmatched. This CDR3 comprises 17 residues. Germline-derived CDR1 and CDR2 are LGHNA and YNFKEQ. DNA for the CDR3: TGTGCCAGCAGCCACACATCCAGAGCGGGGAGCACAGATACGCAGTATTTT. It encodes CASSHTSRAGSTDTQYF.

Ten or more counts support this clonotype. The chain recombines TRBV3-1 with TRBJ2-5; D might be TRBD2 (6 bases). V was trimmed by 1 base and J by 4 bases, leaving 19 bases between them. The germline V gene has CDR1 LGHDT and CDR2 YNNKEL (reference sequence). The CDR3 has 17 residues. The DNA for the CDR3 is TGTGCCAGCAGCCAAGCTTCGGGCAGGGAGGCTTCAGAGACCCAGTACTTC. Residues: CASSQASGREASETQYF.